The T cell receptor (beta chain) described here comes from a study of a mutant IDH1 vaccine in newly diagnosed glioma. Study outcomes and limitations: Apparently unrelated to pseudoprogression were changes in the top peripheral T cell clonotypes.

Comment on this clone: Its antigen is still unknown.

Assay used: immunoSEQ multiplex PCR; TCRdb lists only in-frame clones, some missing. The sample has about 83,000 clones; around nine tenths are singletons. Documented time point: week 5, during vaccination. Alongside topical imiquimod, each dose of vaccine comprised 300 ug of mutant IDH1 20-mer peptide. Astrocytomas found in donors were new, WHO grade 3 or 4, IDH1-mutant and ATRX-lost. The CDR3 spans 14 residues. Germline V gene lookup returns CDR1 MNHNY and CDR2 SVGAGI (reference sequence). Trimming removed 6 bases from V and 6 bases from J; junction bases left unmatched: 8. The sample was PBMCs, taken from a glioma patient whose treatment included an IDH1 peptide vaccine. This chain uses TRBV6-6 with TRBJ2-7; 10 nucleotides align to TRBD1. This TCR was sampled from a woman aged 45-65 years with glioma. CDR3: CASRGTGASGEQYF. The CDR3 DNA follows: TGTGCCAGCAGAGGGACAGGGGCATCCGGCGAGCAGTACTTC.